Listed below are T cell receptor beta chains from one sample, sequenced in a study of T cells expressing NK-cell markers. TCRdb re-called the 5' RACE reads, yielding one record per CDR3 amino acid sequence without DNA. The sample table sets out over 120,000 distinct CDR3 sequences. The material sequenced was blood T cells: a sorted CD56 or NKG2C T cell subset, CD4+ or CD8+ T cells, or bulk PBMC T cells (not recorded which). Every receptor here comes from a man aged 18-30 years in good health. Both conserved end residues are part of each CDR3.

V	J	CDR3
TRBV12-3/TRBV12-4	TRBJ2-1	CASSLVTDYNEQFF
TRBV2	TRBJ1-3	CASTGDGNTIYF
TRBV5-6	TRBJ2-1	CASSLPGLAGYNEQFF
TRBV6-1	TRBJ2-1	CASSDPGTGNEQFF
TRBV4-1	TRBJ2-1	CASSQDIPNEQFF
TRBV12-3/TRBV12-4	TRBJ1-5	CASSPPNQPQHF
TRBV5-1	TRBJ2-5	CASSLVASGSRETQYF
TRBV27	TRBJ1-3	CASSRDGSSGNTIYF
TRBV4-3	TRBJ2-1	CASSQDRGLAGGGEQFF
TRBV12-3/TRBV12-4	TRBJ2-1	CASSNPTSTSYNEQFF
TRBV4-2	TRBJ2-1	CASSDGLADEQFF
TRBV29-1	TRBJ2-1	CSVLGFLDEQFF
TRBV20-1	TRBJ2-3	CSARDRDSTITDTQYF
TRBV19	TRBJ1-5	CASSGLGGNQPQHF
TRBV3-1	TRBJ2-6	CASSEIHSGANVLTF
TRBV12-3/TRBV12-4	TRBJ2-7	CASRLALSSYEQYF
TRBV20-1	TRBJ2-1	CSARVAGDMNEQFF
TRBV19	TRBJ2-2	CASSGLEGEAGELFF
TRBV28	TRBJ2-1	CASKLLVVGVDEQFF
TRBV29-1	TRBJ1-2	CSVDQGAVGYTF
TRBV6-5	TRBJ2-1	CARTGGNEQFF
TRBV29-1	TRBJ2-1	CSVEDWAHGGNEQFF
TRBV25-1	TRBJ1-2	CASNRDNYGYTF
TRBV4-1	TRBJ1-2	CASSQVDRGNYGYTF
TRBV9	TRBJ2-1	CASSVGPELSYNEQFF
TRBV20-1	TRBJ2-1	CSASLPNEQFF
TRBV18	TRBJ2-1	CASSPRQRELPYNEQFF
TRBV30	TRBJ1-4	CAWSRGFGEKLFF
TRBV5-6	TRBJ2-1	CASSLGEGRNNEQFF